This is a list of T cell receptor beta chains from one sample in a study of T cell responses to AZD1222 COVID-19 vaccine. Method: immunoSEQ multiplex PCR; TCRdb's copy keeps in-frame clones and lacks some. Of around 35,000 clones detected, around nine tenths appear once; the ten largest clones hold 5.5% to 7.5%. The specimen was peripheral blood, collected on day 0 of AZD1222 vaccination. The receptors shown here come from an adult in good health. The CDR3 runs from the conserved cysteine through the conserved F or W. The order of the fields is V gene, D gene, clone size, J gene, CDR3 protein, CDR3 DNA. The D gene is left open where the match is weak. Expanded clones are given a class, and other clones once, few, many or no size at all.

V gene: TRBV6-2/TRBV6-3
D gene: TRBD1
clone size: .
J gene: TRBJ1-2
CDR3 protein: CASSYSEGQAPNYGYTF
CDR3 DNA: TGTGCCAGCAGTTACTCCGAAGGACAGGCACCTAACTATGGCTACACCTTC

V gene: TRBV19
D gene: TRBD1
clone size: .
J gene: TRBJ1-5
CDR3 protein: CASSADRDQPQHF
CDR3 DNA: TGTGCCAGTAGTGCGGACAGGGACCAGCCCCAGCATTTT

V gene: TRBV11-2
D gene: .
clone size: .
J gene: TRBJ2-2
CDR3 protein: CASSPRPSNTGELFF
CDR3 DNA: TGTGCCAGCAGCCCTCGCCCCTCGAACACCGGGGAGCTGTTTTTT

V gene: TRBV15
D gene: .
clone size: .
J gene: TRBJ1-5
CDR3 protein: CATSRRGRAGINQPQHF
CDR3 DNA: TGTGCCACCAGCAGGAGAGGAAGGGCTGGGATCAATCAGCCCCAGCATTTT

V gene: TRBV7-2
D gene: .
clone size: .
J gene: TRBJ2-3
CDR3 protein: CASSGSFSTDTQYF
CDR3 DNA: TGTGCCAGCAGCGGCAGTTTTAGCACAGATACGCAGTATTTT

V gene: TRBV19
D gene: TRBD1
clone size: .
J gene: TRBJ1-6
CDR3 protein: CASSTGQYNSPLHF
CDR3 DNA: TGTGCCAGTAGTACGGGACAGTATAATTCACCCCTCCACTTT

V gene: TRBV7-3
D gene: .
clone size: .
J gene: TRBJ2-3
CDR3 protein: CASSPGLTDTQYF
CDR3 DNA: TGTGCCAGCAGCCCCGGACTCACAGATACGCAGTATTTT

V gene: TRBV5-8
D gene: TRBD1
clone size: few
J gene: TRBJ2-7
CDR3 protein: CASSWRDRGGYEQYF
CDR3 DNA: TGTGCCAGCAGCTGGCGTGACAGGGGCGGCTACGAGCAGTACTTC

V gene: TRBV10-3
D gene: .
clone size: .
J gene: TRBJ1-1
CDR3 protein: CAISQGVQENTEAFF
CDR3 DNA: TGTGCCATCAGTCAGGGTGTACAGGAGAACACTGAAGCTTTCTTT

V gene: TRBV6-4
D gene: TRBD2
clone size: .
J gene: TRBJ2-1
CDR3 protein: CASSQSPGLELFF
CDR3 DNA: TGTGCCAGCAGCCAATCCCCGGGACTAGAGCTGTTCTTC

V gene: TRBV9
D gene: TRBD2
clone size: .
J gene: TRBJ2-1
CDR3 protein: CASSPHGGSGDNEQFF
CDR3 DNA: TGTGCCAGCAGCCCCCACGGGGGTAGCGGGGACAATGAGCAGTTCTTC

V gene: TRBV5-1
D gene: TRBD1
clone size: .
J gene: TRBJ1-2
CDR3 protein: CASSLAETGLGGYTF
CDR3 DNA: TGCGCCAGCAGCTTGGCCGAGACAGGGTTGGGCGGCTACACCTTC

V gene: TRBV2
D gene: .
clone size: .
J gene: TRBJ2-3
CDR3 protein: CASKKDETDTQYF
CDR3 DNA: TGTGCCAGCAAAAAAGATGAGACAGATACGCAGTATTTT

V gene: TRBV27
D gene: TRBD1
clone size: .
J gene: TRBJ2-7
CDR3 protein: CASSLATGVGYEQYF
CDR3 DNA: TGTGCCAGCAGTTTGGCCACAGGGGTAGGGTACGAGCAGTACTTC

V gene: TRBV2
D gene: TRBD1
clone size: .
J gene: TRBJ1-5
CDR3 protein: CASSGTGRNKWAQHF
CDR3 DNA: TGTGCCAGCAGCGGGACAGGGCGCAACAAATGGGCCCAGCATTTT

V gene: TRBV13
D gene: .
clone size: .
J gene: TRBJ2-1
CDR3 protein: CASSLGAGWGYNEQFF
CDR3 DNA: TGTGCCAGCAGCTTAGGCGCAGGGTGGGGCTACAATGAGCAGTTCTTC

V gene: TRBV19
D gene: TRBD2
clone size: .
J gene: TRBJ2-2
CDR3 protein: CASGPRGDANTGELFF
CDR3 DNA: TGTGCCAGTGGCCCGCGGGGGGACGCGAACACCGGGGAGCTGTTTTTT

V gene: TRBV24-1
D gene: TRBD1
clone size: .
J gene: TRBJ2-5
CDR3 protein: CATSDGDSLRETQYF
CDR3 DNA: TGTGCCACCAGTGATGGGGACAGTTTAAGGGAGACCCAGTACTTC

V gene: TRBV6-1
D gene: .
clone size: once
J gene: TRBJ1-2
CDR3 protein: CASSEGANYGYTF
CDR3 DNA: TGTGCCAGCAGTGAAGGAGCTAACTATGGCTACACCTTC

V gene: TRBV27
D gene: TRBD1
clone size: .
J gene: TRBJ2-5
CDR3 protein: CASSPTGGRETQYF
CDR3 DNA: TGTGCCAGCAGTCCGACAGGGGGCCGGGAGACCCAGTACTTC

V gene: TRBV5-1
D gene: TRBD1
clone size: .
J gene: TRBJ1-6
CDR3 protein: CASSSTGDNSPLHF
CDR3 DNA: TGCGCCAGCAGCTCGACAGGGGATAATTCACCCCTCCACTTT

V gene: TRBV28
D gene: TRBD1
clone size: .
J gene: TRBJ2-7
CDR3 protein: CASSGGGQGVYEQYF
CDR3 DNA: TGTGCCAGCAGTGGGGGGGGACAGGGAGTCTACGAGCAGTACTTC